This T cell receptor (beta chain) came from a study of blood T cell repertoires in COVID-19 (dated by TCRdb to about 2020). Regarding the study in general: Collaborator samples came from the United States, Italy and Spain and covered acute and convalescent phases of COVID-19. Nearly every sample came with metadata listing a de-identified subject ID, COVID-19 status, age in years and sex. Where available, HLA class I and class II types were obtained from metadata supplied by the sample provider rather than from assay-based typing. The repertoires were released in a freely available public database intended as a resource for research on the immune response to SARS-CoV-2. The dataset comprised deeply sampled blood TCRbeta repertoires from subjects exposed to, actively infected with, or recovered from COVID-19. The prospective study material was composed of cDNA or gDNA derived from T cells, B-cell-depleted T cells, or PBMCs. Samples were obtained from the ongoing ImmuneRACE study (first 160 participants) and from some 1,300 subjects provided by 6 global collaborators. On the study overall, not on this receptor specifically: Clinical and demographic metadata were provided uncurated, with the amount varying by source and participant.

Whole blood was collected in K2EDTA tubes by collaborating institutions according to the institutions' own protocols. For TCRbeta analysis, collaborators shipped samples in one of three forms: frozen whole blood, isolated PBMCs, or DNA extracted from either of those sample types. TCRbeta CDR3 regions were amplified from genomic DNA by means of the immunoSEQ Assay, a bias-controlled multiplex PCR. On the study's bioinformatics: Nucleated cell counts per sample were estimated from amplification of reference gene primers within the assay. To quantify the absolute abundance of each unique TCRbeta CDR3 rearrangement, sequence reads were collapsed and filtered. Productive Simpson clonality was computed per sample as the square root of Simpson's diversity index over productive rearrangements. Held by TCRdb, this immuneACCESS table contains in-frame sequences only and omits some clones. Under half of the omission traces to an unresolved V gene where checked; the cause of the rest is unknown. The V and J calls and clone size were taken over from that table, and D and trimming were inferred from the DNA. The sample records 87,000 or so clones, over 80% of which are singletons. The top ten constitute roughly 2.1% of the sample.

In regard to this clone: Its specific antigen is unknown. Qualities for individual bases were not recorded, and no much larger clone is one base off.

From the germline V gene, CDR1 is SGHRS and CDR2 is YFSETQ. From cysteine to phenylalanine, the CDR3 is 16 amino acids long. Only the CDR3 part of the read is kept: 48 bases, read in frame from the first base. V lost 5 bases and J lost 7 bases, and the count of bases not matched to a germline gene is 15. This receptor was obtained from a woman aged 70 to 79 with acute or convalescent COVID-19. This chain joins TRBV5-1 to TRBJ2-5; a stretch of 9 junction bases matches TRBD1. Sequencing was performed on peripheral blood. The CDR3 amino acid sequence is: CASSPDAGTGMGTQYF. The sequenced DNA: TGCGCCAGCAGTCCAGACGCCGGGACAGGGATGGGGACCCAGTACTTC.